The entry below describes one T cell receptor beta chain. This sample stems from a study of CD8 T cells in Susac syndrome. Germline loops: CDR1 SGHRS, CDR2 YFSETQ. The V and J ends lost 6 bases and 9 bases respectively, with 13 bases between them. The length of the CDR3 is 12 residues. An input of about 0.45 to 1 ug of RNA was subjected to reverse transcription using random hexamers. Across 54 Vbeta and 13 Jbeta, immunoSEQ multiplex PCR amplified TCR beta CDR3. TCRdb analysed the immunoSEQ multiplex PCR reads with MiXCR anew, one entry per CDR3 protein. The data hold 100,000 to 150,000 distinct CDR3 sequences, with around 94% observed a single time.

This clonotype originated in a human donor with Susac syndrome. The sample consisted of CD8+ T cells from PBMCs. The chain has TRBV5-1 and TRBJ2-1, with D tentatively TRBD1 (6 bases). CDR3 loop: CASTTTGLEQFF. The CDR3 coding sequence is TGCGCCAGCACAACAACAGGGCTTGAGCAGTTCTTC. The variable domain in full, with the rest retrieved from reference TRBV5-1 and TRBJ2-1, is KAGVTQTPRYLIKTRGQQVTLSCSPISGHRSVSWYQQTPGQGLQFLFEYFSETQRNKGNFPGRFSGRQFSNSRSEMNVSTLELGDSALYLCASTTTGLEQFFGPGTRLTVL.